The clone carrying this TCR beta chain was found once. Its antigen remains unknown. Corrective heart surgery yielded the resections from which the thymus tissue came. Among the donors, all were healthy Finnish infants having corrective surgery for congenital heart defects. The data belong to a study of human thymus T cells. Trimming cost V 5 bases and J 9 bases, with 22 bases left between them. The CDR3 covers 15 residues. Germline V gene sequence: CDR1 SEHNR, CDR2 FQNEAQ (reference sequence). Data came from immunoSEQ multiplex PCR; TCRdb stores just in-frame clones and leaves some out. This sample has some 72,000 clones, with just over 95% found just once. Whole-study results and caveats: Related research found strongly overlapping thymic repertoires in unrelated individuals. Apparent bias marked the V and J gene usage of thymic and blood repertoires.

The rearrangement joins TRBV7-9 to TRBJ1-2; D possibly corresponds to TRBD1 (5 bases). The source material was thymus tissue. The clonotype was recovered from a boy in the first two years of life with a congenital heart defect but otherwise immunologically healthy. The CDR3 loop reads CASSPRPGTAQSYTF. The CDR3 region has the DNA TGTGCCAGCAGCCCCCGCCCCGGGACGGCTCAGAGCTACACCTTC.